The rows below give T cell receptor beta chains drawn from one sample of a study of cytomegalovirus exposure and HLA in healthy donors. Here immunoSEQ multiplex PCR was the method, and the copy in TCRdb shows in-frame clones only, minus some. The sample table sets out approximately 45,000 clones. Sequenced sample: PBMCs. The receptors shown here come from a male donor in good health and CMV-seronegative. The CDR3 runs from the conserved cysteine through the conserved F or W. The D gene is left open where the match is weak.

J gene	V gene	D gene	CDR3 DNA	CDR3 protein
TRBJ1-3	TRBV30	NA	TGTGCCTGGAGTGGAGGGTGGTCTGGAAACACCATATATTTT	CAWSGGWSGNTIYF
TRBJ1-2	TRBV6-1	NA	TGTGCCAGCAGTCTTGAGACAGGACCCTATGGCTACACCTTC	CASSLETGPYGYTF
TRBJ1-5	TRBV2	NA	TGTGCCAGCAGTCAAACAGGGAATCAGCCCCAGCATTTT	CASSQTGNQPQHF
TRBJ1-5	TRBV2	NA	TGTGCCAGCAGACGACAAGCCAATCAGCCCCAGCATTTT	CASRRQANQPQHF
TRBJ2-2	TRBV5-4	TRBD1	TGTGCCAGCAGCTGGGAGGACAGGGCAAACACCGAGGAGCTGTTTTTT	CASSWEDRANTEELFF
TRBJ1-2	TRBV2	TRBD1	TGTGCCAGCGGGAGACAGGGCCTAGCTAACTATGGCTACACCTTC	CASGRQGLANYGYTF
TRBJ2-1	TRBV4-2	NA	TGTGCCAGCAGCCAGACTACCTACAATGAGCAGTTCTTC	CASSQTTYNEQFF
TRBJ1-2	TRBV4-3	NA	TGCGCCAGCAGCCAAGAGCCTGGCAAGAACTATGGCTACACCTTC	CASSQEPGKNYGYTF
TRBJ1-4	TRBV7-9	TRBD1	TGTGCCAGCAGCTTAGAAATGGGACAGGGCGAAACTAATGAAAAACTGTTTTTT	CASSLEMGQGETNEKLFF
TRBJ1-2	TRBV5-1	NA	TGCGCCAGCAGCTCGTTTCCGAGGGCTAACTATGGCTACACCTTC	CASSSFPRANYGYTF
TRBJ2-7	TRBV15	NA	TGTGCCACCAGAAAAGGACACTCCTACGAGCAGTACTTC	CATRKGHSYEQYF
TRBJ1-6	TRBV9	TRBD1	TGTGCCAGCAGCCCTACAGGGGATAATTCACCCCTCCACTTT	CASSPTGDNSPLHF
TRBJ2-7	TRBV30	TRBD1	TGTGCCTGGCAGACAGGGGGCGCGGGTGAGCAGTACTTC	CAWQTGGAGEQYF
TRBJ2-1	TRBV7-9	NA	TGTGCCAGCAGCTTAGTCGATAGCGGCAATGAGCAGTTCTTC	CASSLVDSGNEQFF
TRBJ1-6	TRBV5-6	NA	TGTGCCAGCAGCTTGGGGAGCTCCTATAATTCACCCCTCCACTTT	CASSLGSSYNSPLHF
TRBJ2-7	TRBV6-7	TRBD1	TGTGCCAGCCCCTCAGGGGGAATGTACGAGCAGTACTTC	CASPSGGMYEQYF
TRBJ1-1	TRBV6-5	NA	TGTGCCAGCAGTTATGAGGGAACGGGGAACACTGAAGCTTTCTTT	CASSYEGTGNTEAFF
TRBJ1-4	TRBV7-7	NA	TGTGCTAGCAGCTTAGGGTCACGGGGAAAACTGTTTTTT	CASSLGSRGKLFF
TRBJ1-1	TRBV4-1	NA	TGCGCCAGCAGCCACCAAACGGGCACTGAAGCTTTCTTT	CASSHQTGTEAFF
TRBJ2-7	TRBV6-5	TRBD2	TGTGCCAGCGGGACTAGCGGGGGGAACGAGCAGTACTTC	CASGTSGGNEQYF
TRBJ1-2	TRBV30	NA	TGTGCCTGGAGGAGGGCCCCAGGGGCGCCTGGCTACACCTTC	CAWRRAPGAPGYTF
TRBJ2-1	TRBV4-1	NA	TGCGCCAGCAGCCAAGGTGGGGGGAGCTCCTACAATGAGCAGTTCTTC	CASSQGGGSSYNEQFF
TRBJ1-6	TRBV6-5	NA	TGTGCCAGCAGTTACAATGGAGAGTATTCACCCCTCCACTTT	CASSYNGEYSPLHF
TRBJ2-2	TRBV9	NA	TGTGCCAGCAGCGTAGTGGGTTCGGGCGGGGAGCTGTTTTTT	CASSVVGSGGELFF
TRBJ2-1	TRBV7-3	NA	TGTGCCAGCAGCCTAACCGTACTGAATGAGCAGTTCTTC	CASSLTVLNEQFF
TRBJ2-5	TRBV5-1	TRBD1	TGCGCCAGCAGCAGAATGGGACAGGCTGAGACCCAGTACTTC	CASSRMGQAETQYF
TRBJ1-1	TRBV27	NA	TGTGCCAGCAGTTACGGCACTGAAGCTTTCTTT	CASSYGTEAFF
TRBJ1-1	TRBV6-1	NA	TGTGCCAGCAGTGAACGGAACAGTGAAGCTTTCTTT	CASSERNSEAFF
TRBJ1-6	TRBV30	TRBD1	TGTGCCTGGAGCCGAGACAGGGATTCACCCCTCCACTTT	CAWSRDRDSPLHF
TRBJ2-6	TRBV6-1	NA	TGTGCCAGCAGTGAGTACTCTGGGGCCAACGTCCTGACTTTC	CASSEYSGANVLTF
TRBJ1-2	TRBV7-8	NA	TGTGCCAGCAGCACCCAACAGCTATCCTATGGCTACACCTTC	CASSTQQLSYGYTF
TRBJ1-1	TRBV7-9	NA	TGTGCCAGCAGCCCCTACGGGTCCCACACTGAAGCTTTCTTT	CASSPYGSHTEAFF
TRBJ2-7	TRBV6-1	TRBD2	TGTGCCAGCAGGACAGAGGGGACTAGCCCCTACGAGCAGTACTTC	CASRTEGTSPYEQYF
TRBJ2-3	TRBV30	TRBD1	TGTGCCTGGAGTGTAGGGACAGGCACAGATACGCAGTATTTT	CAWSVGTGTDTQYF
TRBJ1-3	TRBV5-1	NA	TGCGCCAGCAGCCCCGCGCCCAGGGTCGGCGGAAACACCATATATTTT	CASSPAPRVGGNTIYF
TRBJ2-3	TRBV7-6	NA	TGTGCCAGCAGCGCCGTCGGGGCGGGGGCTAGCACAGATACGCAGTATTTT	CASSAVGAGASTDTQYF
TRBJ1-2	TRBV6-5	NA	TGTGCCAGCAGTTGGGCCCTGGAGGGTAGCTATGGCTACACCTTC	CASSWALEGSYGYTF
TRBJ1-6	TRBV4-2	TRBD1	TGTGCCAGCAGCCAAGGAGGACAGGTACCAAGGAGTTCACCCCTCCACTTT	CASSQGGQVPRSSPLHF
TRBJ1-1	TRBV19	TRBD1	TGTGCCAGTAGTATCCGACAGGGGGTAGCTTTCTTT	CASSIRQGVAFF
TRBJ1-2	TRBV30	NA	TGTGCCTGGAGTGTACGGTGGGCCGTGGGGGCAGCTAACTATGGCTACACCTTC	CAWSVRWAVGAANYGYTF
TRBJ1-2	TRBV30	TRBD1	TGTGCCTGGAAAATCATCGGACAGGGGAAGTCTTCTGGCTACACCTTC	CAWKIIGQGKSSGYTF